A selection of T cell receptor beta chains follows, all from one sample in a study of blood T cell repertoires in COVID-19. Profiling relied on immunoSEQ multiplex PCR, and the TCRdb table lists in-frame clones only, not all of them. In the table there are some 180,000 clones, around nine tenths of which are singletons. Input material: peripheral blood. These receptors all come from an elderly woman with COVID-19, enrolled during active disease. Both conserved end residues are part of each CDR3. D genes are given only for firm matches. Expanded clones get a size class; other rows say once, few or many, or leave the size out.

V: TRBV12-3/TRBV12-4
D: NA
J: TRBJ2-5
length: 12
size: NA
DNA: TGTGCCAGCAGTTTAGGGGCGATCGTACAGTACTTC
CDR3: CASSLGAIVQYF

V: TRBV18
D: NA
J: TRBJ2-5
length: 12
size: NA
DNA: TGTGCCAGCTCACCCACGGGAGAGACCCAGTACTTC
CDR3: CASSPTGETQYF

V: TRBV9
D: NA
J: TRBJ2-2
length: 15
size: NA
DNA: TGTGCCAGCAGCTCCCGACAGGCTAACACCGGGGAGCTGTTTTTT
CDR3: CASSSRQANTGELFF

V: TRBV6-4
D: TRBD2
J: TRBJ2-3
length: 15
size: NA
DNA: TGTGCCAGCAGTCGGACTAGCGGTAGCACAGATACGCAGTATTTT
CDR3: CASSRTSGSTDTQYF

V: TRBV19
D: NA
J: TRBJ1-5
length: 16
size: few
DNA: TGTGCCAGTAGTATAACCCACACGAATAGCAATCAGCCCCAGCATTTT
CDR3: CASSITHTNSNQPQHF

V: TRBV5-1
D: TRBD2
J: TRBJ2-5
length: 15
size: NA
DNA: TGCGCCAGCAGCCTCGGGACTAGCGCACAAGAGACCCAGTACTTC
CDR3: CASSLGTSAQETQYF

V: TRBV19
D: TRBD1
J: TRBJ1-2
length: 15
size: NA
DNA: TGTGCCAGTAGTGGCCCTAGGACAGGGGGCGATGGCTACACCTTC
CDR3: CASSGPRTGGDGYTF

V: TRBV7-3
D: TRBD2
J: TRBJ2-1
length: 15
size: NA
DNA: TGTGCCAGCAGCTCGACTAGCGGGAGTTACAATGAGCAGTTCTTC
CDR3: CASSSTSGSYNEQFF

V: TRBV5-1
D: TRBD2
J: TRBJ2-1
length: 15
size: NA
DNA: TGCGCCAGCAGACTACTAGCGGGAGAAATGAATGAGCAGTTCTTC
CDR3: CASRLLAGEMNEQFF

V: TRBV12-3/TRBV12-4
D: NA
J: TRBJ2-7
length: 12
size: NA
DNA: TGTGCCAGCAGTTTACTGGGGCGGGAGCAGTACTTC
CDR3: CASSLLGREQYF

V: TRBV7-9
D: NA
J: TRBJ1-5
length: 14
size: NA
DNA: TGTGCCAGCAGCCTAGCAACAGGGAATCAGCCCCAGCATTTT
CDR3: CASSLATGNQPQHF

V: TRBV7-3
D: TRBD1
J: TRBJ1-5
length: 16
size: NA
DNA: TGTGCCAGCAGCTCCCCGACAGGGATGCGCAATCAGCCCCAGCATTTT
CDR3: CASSSPTGMRNQPQHF

V: TRBV5-1
D: TRBD1
J: TRBJ1-6
length: 15
size: NA
DNA: TGCGCCAGCAGCTTGGATGGACAGGGGAATTCACCCCTCCACTTT
CDR3: CASSLDGQGNSPLHF

V: TRBV6-5
D: NA
J: TRBJ2-5
length: 14
size: NA
DNA: TGTGCCAGCAGTTACGAGCAGATGGACAAGACCCAGTACTTC
CDR3: CASSYEQMDKTQYF

V: TRBV6-2/TRBV6-3
D: NA
J: TRBJ2-7
length: 16
size: NA
DNA: TGTGCCAGCAGTTCTCCCACCGTGCGGGTCTCCTACGAGCAGTACTTC
CDR3: CASSSPTVRVSYEQYF